The subject of this entry is one T cell receptor beta chain. This clone was observed once. This clone's antigen is unknown. No base-level quality is on record; no much larger clone is a single base apart. The sample contains more than one DNA sequence encoding this CDR3. The sample is drawn from a study of beta chain features in type 1 diabetes (dated 2018 in TCRdb). Background for the entire study: Patients and healthy donors did not differ in mean age, gender distribution, total cell number or subset yield. A total of just under 110,000,000 sorted cells were examined across all samples, and RNA yield correlated strongly with the number of cells per subset. Naive and central memory subsets were obtained from all 28 donors, but regulatory and stem cell-like memory subsets were isolated from only 8 patients and 8 healthy donors. In the study, recently diagnosed type 1 diabetes patients and matched healthy donors were compared on the TCRB repertoires of their sorted circulating CD4+ T cell subsets.

A single peripheral blood draw of approximately 100 mL on average was collected from each donor into heparinised tubes. A BD FACSAria II was used to sort naive, central memory, regulatory and stem cell-like memory CD4+ T cells with a panel that included CD45RO, CCR7, CD25, CD127, CD95 and CD27. Every sorted population had a purity above 95%. PBMCs were isolated immediately by Lymphoprep density gradient centrifugation and stained directly without culture. So that batch effects would be minimized, each experiment stained and sorted samples in pairs, pairing one healthy donor with one patient. The study at large found these results: PCR might favor shorter templates, but patient and control samples were amplified and corrected together, so any skew would affect both groups equally. In all four CD4+ subsets, TCRB CDR3 length was moderately but significantly shorter in type 1 diabetes patients. Naive, central memory and regulatory TCRB repertoires appeared to be more alike among patients than among healthy donors. Sequencing cDNA rather than genomic DNA could over-represent highly expressing activated cells, although activation and CD3 levels did not differ between groups. At VDJ recombination sites, patients with type 1 diabetes made fewer insertions and deleted more nucleotides, a pattern implying thymic rearrangement abnormalities. Only small numbers of individuals were included in the HLA sub-analyses, which left unresolved whether HLA type had any influence on TCRB rearrangement.

Cut back by 3 bases and 4 bases, the V and J ends lie 5 bases apart. The CDR3, from cysteine to phenylalanine, totals 11 residues. CDR3 DNA is the only sequence kept; it has 33 bases, read in frame from the first base. The germline V gene (reference sequence) specifies DFQATT as CDR1 and SNEGSKA as CDR2. All of the isolated RNA was reverse transcribed with the High Capacity cDNA Reverse Transcription Kit, so expressed TCRB transcripts were sequenced. Naive, central memory and regulatory T cell samples underwent deep immunoSEQ sequencing, averaging about 3.57 million total reads per sample. After sorted cells were lysed in RLT buffer, RNA was extracted with DNase-treated RNeasy Micro or Mini kits, with the choice depending on cell number. Each cell subset was processed on its own to prevent cross-contamination, while patient and healthy donor samples were processed together. The immunoSEQ multiplex PCR was used to amplify TCRB sequences from cDNA, generating 87-bp fragments that spanned the CDR3 region. Amplicons were sequenced on the Illumina HiSeq platform. As for how the authors treated the data: Synthetic template baselines were used to correct PCR bias computationally, reads within Hamming distance 2 were collapsed together, and singletons that could not be merged were discarded. Reads were aligned to IMGT to assign V, D and J genes, CDR3 length, and insertions or deletions at six rearrangement sites. Within each subset, clonotype counts were normalized to sorted cell number, after which true diversity and Gini coefficients were computed with the tcR R package. Repertoire sharing was quantified using the overlap coefficient calculated on TCRB nucleotide sequences. As a proxy for the pre-selection repertoire, out-of-frame TCRB sequences from naive cells were analyzed. Held by TCRdb, this immuneACCESS table contains in-frame sequences only and omits some clones. Under half of the omission traces to an unresolved V gene where checked; the cause of the rest is unknown. V, J and clone size derive from that table, while D and trimming were established from the DNA sequence. This sample holds 150,000 to 200,000 clones; 63% were observed only once. About 0.081% of the sample is in the top ten clones.

This TCR was sampled from a man aged 30 to 45 with type 1 diabetes. The chain joins TRBV20-1 to TRBJ2-3; no D gene can be assigned with confidence. Source material: naive CD4+ T cells from blood. The sample's cell subset or site label, decoded: true naive CD4+ T cells. This receptor has the CDR3 CSARKSDTQYF. The nucleotide sequence reads as follows: TGCAGTGCTAGGAAGTCAGATACGCAGTATTTT.